The rows below give T cell receptor beta chains drawn from one sample of a study of Ad26.COV2.S vaccination and SARS-CoV-2 variants. TCRdb's table, derived via immunoSEQ multiplex PCR, lists solely in-frame clones and lacks some. The sample lists some 480,000 clones; around nine tenths were seen once. Here the sequenced sample was peripheral blood, taken in a trial of Ad26.COV2.S vaccine versus placebo. The source of these receptors is a person between 18 and 59 years old who received the Ad26.COV2.S COVID-19 vaccine or a placebo. The CDR3 runs from the conserved cysteine through the conserved F or W. A D gene is named only where the DNA matches it firmly. Clone sizes are given selectively: once, few, many, or a class where the clone is expanded.

J: TRBJ1-5; size: -; D: TRBD1; V: TRBV11-2; DNA: TGTGCCAGCAGCCCCCCGACAGGGATAGCTCAGCCCCAGCATTTT; CDR3: CASSPPTGIAQPQHF
J: TRBJ2-5; size: -; D: -; V: TRBV5-1; DNA: TGCGCCAGCAGCCAGATATGGGTGGAGACCCAGTACTTC; CDR3: CASSQIWVETQYF
J: TRBJ2-2; size: few; D: TRBD2; V: TRBV6-1; DNA: TGTGCCAGCAGTGAAACAGTTAGCGGGACGAACACCGGGGAGCTGTTTTTT; CDR3: CASSETVSGTNTGELFF
J: TRBJ2-1; size: once; D: TRBD2; V: TRBV6-1; DNA: TGTGCCAGCAGTGAAAGGGGCAGCGGGAGTTTCTCCTACAATGAGCAGTTCTTC; CDR3: CASSERGSGSFSYNEQFF
J: TRBJ1-5; size: -; D: -; V: TRBV11-3; DNA: TGTGCCAGCAACTTATCGGTAAAGGGGACTCAGCCCCAGCATTTT; CDR3: CASNLSVKGTQPQHF
J: TRBJ1-6; size: -; D: -; V: TRBV9; DNA: TGTGCCAGCAGCGTCGAGCATAATTCACCCCTCCACTTT; CDR3: CASSVEHNSPLHF
J: TRBJ2-1; size: -; D: TRBD1; V: TRBV11-2; DNA: TGTGCCAGCAGCCCCAACCGGGACAGGTTTTTCAATGAGCAGTTCTTC; CDR3: CASSPNRDRFFNEQFF
J: TRBJ1-5; size: -; D: -; V: TRBV18; DNA: TGTGCCAGCTCACCTAGTTCGGACAATCAGCCCCAGCATTTT; CDR3: CASSPSSDNQPQHF
J: TRBJ1-5; size: -; D: -; V: TRBV6-4; DNA: TGTGCCAGCAGTGACGGCGCCAATCAGCCCCAGCATTTT; CDR3: CASSDGANQPQHF
J: TRBJ1-4; size: -; D: -; V: TRBV7-9; DNA: TGTGCCAGCAGTCATGAGCTAACTAATGAAAAACTGTTTTTT; CDR3: CASSHELTNEKLFF
J: TRBJ1-5; size: once; D: -; V: TRBV28; DNA: TGTGCCACCCTGGCGCAGGGCAATAATCAGCCCCAGCATTTT; CDR3: CATLAQGNNQPQHF
J: TRBJ2-1; size: -; D: TRBD2; V: TRBV3-1/TRBV3-2; DNA: TGTGCCGCAGGGCGGGAGGGTAATCGGCAGTTCTTC; CDR3: CAAGREGNRQFF
J: TRBJ2-2; size: -; D: TRBD2; V: TRBV7-2; DNA: TGTGCCAGCAGCTTAGCGCTCGGGCTAGCGGGAGGGCTTTTAGTCGCCGGGGAGCTGTTTTTT; CDR3: CASSLALGLAGGLLVAGELFF
J: TRBJ1-5; size: once; D: TRBD1; V: TRBV27; DNA: TGTGCCAGCCGACCTGGGACAGGGTTTCAGCCCCAGCATTTT; CDR3: CASRPGTGFQPQHF
J: TRBJ2-1; size: -; D: -; V: TRBV7-3; DNA: TGTGCCAGCAGCTTAGGGGGAGAGCAGTTCTTC; CDR3: CASSLGGEQFF
J: TRBJ1-2; size: -; D: -; V: TRBV30; DNA: TGTGCCTTACGTCGTCTCTATGGCTACACCTTC; CDR3: CALRRLYGYTF
J: TRBJ1-1; size: -; D: -; V: TRBV19; DNA: TGTGCCAGTAGTCGGGGGCCTGAAGCTTTCTTT; CDR3: CASSRGPEAFF
J: TRBJ1-1; size: -; D: -; V: TRBV7-8; DNA: TGTGCCAGCAGCTTAGTGTCGGGGACTGAAGCTTTCTTT; CDR3: CASSLVSGTEAFF
J: TRBJ1-1; size: -; D: TRBD1; V: TRBV10-3; DNA: TGTGCCATCAGTGAGTCGCTAAGGGGGCTGGGTACTGAAGCTTTCTTT; CDR3: CAISESLRGLGTEAFF
J: TRBJ2-7; size: -; D: TRBD1; V: TRBV28; DNA: TGTGCCAGCAAGACCGGGACAGCCTCCTACGAGCAGTACTTC; CDR3: CASKTGTASYEQYF
J: TRBJ2-7; size: few; D: -; V: TRBV6-1; DNA: TGTGCCAGCAGTGAAGCGCGGGGATGGGGAGCAAACTCCTACGAGCAGTACTTC; CDR3: CASSEARGWGANSYEQYF
J: TRBJ2-1; size: -; D: -; V: TRBV6-5; DNA: TGTGCCAGCAACACCCCCGGGGCAGTCAATGAGCAGTTCTTC; CDR3: CASNTPGAVNEQFF
J: TRBJ1-2; size: -; D: -; V: TRBV19; DNA: TGTGCCAGTAGTGGGACCGACTCTACCCGCTATGGCTACACCTTC; CDR3: CASSGTDSTRYGYTF
J: TRBJ1-3; size: -; D: -; V: TRBV7-8; DNA: TGTGCCAGCAGCCCCCCGGGGTCCCCGGGAAACACCATATATTTT; CDR3: CASSPPGSPGNTIYF
J: TRBJ2-7; size: -; D: -; V: TRBV4-3; DNA: TGCGCCAGCAGCCAAGTTACGAGGGGCGAGCAGTACTTC; CDR3: CASSQVTRGEQYF
J: TRBJ2-7; size: few; D: -; V: TRBV19; DNA: TGTGCCAGTAGTAATGCAGGTTACTCCTACGAGCAGTACTTC; CDR3: CASSNAGYSYEQYF
J: TRBJ2-7; size: -; D: -; V: TRBV7-9; DNA: TGTGCCAGCAGCCCGTCGGGTCGTCAGTACGAGCAGTACTTC; CDR3: CASSPSGRQYEQYF